This TCR beta chain was identified in a study of glioma-infiltrating T cells. Study results and limitations: Gliomas, especially low-grade, showed above-expected tissue-blood divergence; non-neoplastic patients showed below.

This clonotype was counted ten times or more. Its antigen is unknown. TCR alpha and beta CDR3 regions were amplified from RNA using iRepertoire nested multiplex PCR. TCRdb re-called the multiplex PCR reads through MiXCR, storing one row per CDR3 protein. The repertoire holds over 140,000 distinct CDR3 sequences, with roughly 43% as singletons. The CDR3 totals 13 residues. CDR1 is SGHTA and CDR2 is FQGNSA in the germline V gene. The trim removed 4 bases at V and 12 bases at J, leaving 9 bases unmatched. The specimen was glioma tissue, nonneoplastic brain tissue, or PBMCs (not recorded which). The receptor comes from a human donor with low-grade glioma or glioblastoma, undergoing nonglioma brain surgery, or in good health (not recorded which). The chain is built from TRBV7-2 and TRBJ2-3; 8 positions match TRBD2. CDR3 bases: TGTGCCAGCAGCTACCTCGGAGCGGGAGATCAGTATTTT. Translating gives CASSYLGAGDQYF.